The rows below give T cell receptor beta chains drawn from one sample of a study of OX40 agonist ivuxolimab in advanced cancers. TCRdb keeps only in-frame clones here, not all; method: immunoSEQ multiplex PCR. Here the sample spans some 81,000 clones, approximately 85% being singletons. The sample here was CD4+ or CD8+ T cells sorted from blood, taken in a trial of the OX40 agonist ivuxolimab. The receptors shown here come from an adult with an advanced solid tumor such as melanoma, head and neck, liver or kidney cancer. Both conserved end residues are part of each CDR3. D genes are given only for firm matches. Clone size appears in some rows only: once, few, many, or a class for an expanded clone.

TRBJ1-2 | - | TRBV12-2 | 15 | - | TGTGCAAGTCGCTTAGGCTCCAGGGGGAACTATGGCTACACCTTC | CASRLGSRGNYGYTF
TRBJ2-5 | - | TRBV27 | 16 | - | TGTGCCAGCAGTTTCCCGAATGGAACTGACGAAGAGACCCAGTACTTC | CASSFPNGTDEETQYF
TRBJ2-1 | - | TRBV6-1 | 15 | - | TGTGCCAGCGCCGCATCTTCGACAGGACTCAATGAGCAGTTCTTC | CASAASSTGLNEQFF
TRBJ2-6 | - | TRBV6-5 | 15 | - | TGTGCCAGCAGCACCGCAGGGAGAGGGGCCAACGTCCTGACTTTC | CASSTAGRGANVLTF
TRBJ2-3 | TRBD2 | TRBV7-2 | 19 | - | TGTGCCAGCAGCTTCCCCCACGCCGGACTAGCGGGGGGAGGAGATACGCAGTATTTT | CASSFPHAGLAGGGDTQYF
TRBJ2-7 | TRBD1 | TRBV5-4 | 15 | - | TGTGCCAGCAGCCCCGGACAGGGGGCCTCCTACGAGCAGTACTTC | CASSPGQGASYEQYF
TRBJ2-5 | - | TRBV5-1 | 18 | - | TGCGCCAGCAGCTTGGCAGGGTTCCCAACAGGTGCGAGGGAGACCCAGTACTTC | CASSLAGFPTGARETQYF
TRBJ2-5 | - | TRBV4-2 | 14 | - | TGTGCCAGCAGCCAGGGGACCGCTCCGAGGGAGCAGTACTTC | CASSQGTAPREQYF
TRBJ1-2 | TRBD1 | TRBV7-9 | 13 | - | TGTGCCAGCAGACGACAGGGGACGGATGGCTACACCTTC | CASRRQGTDGYTF
TRBJ1-5 | - | TRBV10-3 | 16 | - | TGTGCCATCAACCCGAACCATCCAGGGGATGGTCAGCCCCAGCATTTT | CAINPNHPGDGQPQHF
TRBJ1-1 | - | TRBV7-2 | 15 | - | TGTGCCAGCAGCTTAGCGTTTCCGGGAGGAACTGAAGCTTTCTTT | CASSLAFPGGTEAFF
TRBJ2-3 | - | TRBV29-1 | 14 | - | TGCAGCGTTGAAGGGGTCGAGGGTACAGATACGCAGTATTTT | CSVEGVEGTDTQYF
TRBJ1-1 | TRBD1 | TRBV14 | 13 | - | TGTGCCAGTTCGGGACAGGGAGGCACTGAAGCTTTCTTT | CASSGQGGTEAFF
TRBJ2-2 | - | TRBV4-1 | 14 | - | TGCGCCAGCAGCCTTATCGAGTCCACCGGGGAGCTGTTTTTT | CASSLIESTGELFF
TRBJ2-3 | TRBD1 | TRBV7-3 | 16 | - | TGTGCCAGCAGCTCGAAGGCCGGGACAGGGGCAGATACGCAGTATTTT | CASSSKAGTGADTQYF
TRBJ1-2 | - | TRBV6-6 | 13 | - | TGTGCCAGCAGTCCAGGAGGGGACTATGGCTACACCTTC | CASSPGGDYGYTF
TRBJ1-2 | TRBD1 | TRBV11-2 | 14 | - | TGTGCCAGCAGCTACCGGGACAGGGGACCTGGCTACACCTTC | CASSYRDRGPGYTF
TRBJ1-2 | - | TRBV7-3 | 13 | - | TGTGCCAGCAGCGAGGGTGAAGGCTATGGCTACACCTTC | CASSEGEGYGYTF
TRBJ2-2 | TRBD2 | TRBV5-1 | 15 | - | TGCGCCAGCAGTTTTTCCTTAGCGGGGGAAGGGGAGCTGTTTTTT | CASSFSLAGEGELFF
TRBJ1-1 | TRBD1 | TRBV5-4 | 15 | - | TGTGCCAGCAGCTTACCACGGGACAGCCTTAGTGAAGCTTTCTTT | CASSLPRDSLSEAFF
TRBJ2-1 | - | TRBV27 | 16 | - | TGTGCCAGCAGCCATCAGGGGGGCGGGTTCTACAATGAGCAGTTCTTC | CASSHQGGGFYNEQFF
TRBJ1-6 | - | TRBV5-4 | 13 | - | TGTGCCAGCAGCTCCACAGGGCAATCACCCCTCCACTTT | CASSSTGQSPLHF
TRBJ2-3 | TRBD2 | TRBV27 | 15 | - | TGTGCCAGCAGTCCAGGACTAGCGGGTGCAGATACGCAGTATTTT | CASSPGLAGADTQYF
TRBJ2-1 | TRBD2 | TRBV7-3 | 16 | - | TGTGCCAGCAGCCCTAGCGGGGGGTCGGCTGCGAATGAGCAGTTCTTC | CASSPSGGSAANEQFF
TRBJ1-2 | TRBD1 | TRBV7-2 | 15 | - | TGTGCCAGCAGCCCTGGGACAGGGGGTGTTTATGGCTACACCTTC | CASSPGTGGVYGYTF
TRBJ2-1 | - | TRBV6-5 | 11 | - | TGTGCCAGCAGTTATTTCCATGAGCAGTTCTTC | CASSYFHEQFF
TRBJ2-3 | - | TRBV7-2 | 17 | - | TGTGCCAGCAGCCTTGCTGGGGCCCTGGGTAGCACAGATACGCAGTATTTT | CASSLAGALGSTDTQYF
TRBJ2-1 | TRBD2 | TRBV7-2 | 14 | - | TGTGCCAGCAGGGGACTATGGGTGGGCGATGAGCAGTTCTTC | CASRGLWVGDEQFF
TRBJ2-3 | - | TRBV5-1 | 16 | - | TGCGCCAGCAGCTCCGGGGAGGCCCGGAGCACAGATACGCAGTATTTT | CASSSGEARSTDTQYF
TRBJ2-1 | TRBD1 | TRBV15 | 17 | - | TGTGCCACCAGCAGAGGGATGGACAGGGGAAATTACAATGAGCAGTTCTTC | CATSRGMDRGNYNEQFF
TRBJ1-4 | - | TRBV30 | 14 | few | TGTGCCTGGAGTTCTCCACCCAACGAGAAAAAACTGTTTTTT | CAWSSPPNEKKLFF
TRBJ2-7 | - | TRBV7-9 | 14 | - | TGTGCCAGCAGCCCGACACTCTCAGTATACGAGCAGTACTTC | CASSPTLSVYEQYF